Sequencing of this T cell receptor beta chain was carried out in a study of blood T cell repertoires in COVID-19. Study overall: From the United States, Italy and Spain came samples of acute and convalescent COVID-19.

Original processing methods: Amplification of reference gene primers provided the estimated nucleated cell counts. Sequencing used immunoSEQ multiplex PCR; TCRdb keeps in-frame clones, though not all of them. V, J and clone size derive from that table, while D and trimming were established from the DNA sequence. This table has fewer than 500,000 clones, around 90% appearing once. The length of the CDR3 is 14 residues. The V end was cut by 4 bases, the J end by 5 bases, with 16 bases between. Germline V gene sequence: CDR1 SGDLS, CDR2 YYNGEE. Seattle patient enrollment occurred during active infection, with longitudinal follow-up thereafter.

The clonotype was recovered from a man between 18 and 29 years old with COVID-19, enrolled during active disease. Material: peripheral blood. The chain has TRBV9 and TRBJ2-7, with D uncertain. The CDR3 loop is CASSLQPHEDEQYF. The CDR3 DNA is TGTGCCAGCAGCCTCCAACCCCACGAGGACGAGCAGTACTTC.